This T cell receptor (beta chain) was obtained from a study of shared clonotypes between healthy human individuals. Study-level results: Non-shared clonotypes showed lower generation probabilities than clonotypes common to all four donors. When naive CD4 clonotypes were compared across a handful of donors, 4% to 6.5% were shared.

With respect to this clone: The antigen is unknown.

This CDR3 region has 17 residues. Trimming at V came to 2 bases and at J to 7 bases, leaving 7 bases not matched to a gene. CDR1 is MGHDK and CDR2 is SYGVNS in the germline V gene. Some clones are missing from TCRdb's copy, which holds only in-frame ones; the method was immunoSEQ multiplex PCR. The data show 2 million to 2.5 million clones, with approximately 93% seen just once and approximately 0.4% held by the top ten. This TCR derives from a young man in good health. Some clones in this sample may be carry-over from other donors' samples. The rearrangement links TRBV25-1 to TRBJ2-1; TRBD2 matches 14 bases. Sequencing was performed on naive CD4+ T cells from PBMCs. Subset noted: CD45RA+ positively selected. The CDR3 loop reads CASSELWGTSGRNEQFF. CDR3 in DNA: TGTGCCAGCAGTGAACTCTGGGGGACTAGCGGGAGAAATGAGCAGTTCTTC.